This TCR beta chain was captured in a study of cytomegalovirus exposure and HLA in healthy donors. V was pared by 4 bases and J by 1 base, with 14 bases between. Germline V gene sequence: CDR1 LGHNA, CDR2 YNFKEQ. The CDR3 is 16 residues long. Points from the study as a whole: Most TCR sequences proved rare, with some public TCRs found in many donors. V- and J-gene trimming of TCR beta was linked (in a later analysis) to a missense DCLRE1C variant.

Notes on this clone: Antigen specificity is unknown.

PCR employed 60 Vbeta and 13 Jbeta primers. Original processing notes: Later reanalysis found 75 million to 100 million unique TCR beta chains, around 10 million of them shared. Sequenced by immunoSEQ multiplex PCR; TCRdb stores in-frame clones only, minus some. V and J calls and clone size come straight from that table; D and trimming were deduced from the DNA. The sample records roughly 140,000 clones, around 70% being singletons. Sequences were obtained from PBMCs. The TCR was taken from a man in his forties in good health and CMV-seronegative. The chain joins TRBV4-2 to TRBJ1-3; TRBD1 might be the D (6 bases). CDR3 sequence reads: CASSPQPTGSGNTIYF. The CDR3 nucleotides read TGTGCCAGCAGCCCCCAACCTACAGGGTCTGGAAACACCATATATTTT.